The 26 T cell receptor beta chains presented below share a single source sample, sequenced in a study of control samples from healthy donors and cancer patients. Here immunoSEQ multiplex PCR was the method, and the copy in TCRdb shows in-frame clones only, minus some. The sample holds roughly 130,000 clones; roughly nine tenths are singletons and the top ten take roughly 8.7%. Sequenced input: blood. These receptors all come from a woman in her twenties or thirties in good health.

The chain joins TRBV30 to TRBJ1-6, with D unclear. Germline assignment: CDR1 GTSNPN and CDR2 SVGIG (reference sequence). There are 14 residues in the CDR3. V gave up 1 base and J gave up 8 bases, with 12 bases separating them. The CDR3 loop reads CAWSEGLSYSPLHF. CDR3 nucleotide sequence: TGTGCCTGGAGTGAGGGCCTGAGCTATTCACCCCTCCACTTT.

The CDR3 bases are TGTGCCAGCAGCCAAGAGGGTGGGCCTTATGCTAACTATGGCTACACCTTC. This sequence encodes CASSQEGGPYANYGYTF. The J gene is TRBJ1-2, the V gene TRBV3-1 (or the pseudogene TRBV3-2); no firm D call. Germline lookup yields CDR1 LGHDT and CDR2 YNNKEL (reference sequence). Trimming pared 0 bases from V and 0 bases from J, leaving 14 bases between. The CDR3 consists of 17 residues.

The J gene is TRBJ1-2, the V gene TRBV5-3; D gene uncertain. TRBV5-3 is an ORF for which the function is uncertain. V lost 1 base to trimming and J lost 7 bases, with 11 bases between them. The CDR3 is 13 amino acids. For the CDR3, the DNA is TGTGCCAGAAGCTTGTCGGGGTTCGGTGGCTACACCTTC. Translated: CARSLSGFGGYTF.

The chain employs TRBV10-1 and TRBJ1-1; D is possibly TRBD1 (5 bases). Germline CDR1 is WNHNN and CDR2 is SYGVQD (reference sequence). Trimming left V 0 bases short and J 5 bases short, with 10 bases between. The length of the CDR3 is 14 residues. CDR3 in amino acids: CASSESLGTTEAFF. The CDR3 DNA sequence: TGCGCCAGCAGTGAGTCGCTAGGGACGACTGAAGCTTTCTTT.

This chain connects TRBV12-3 or TRBV12-4 to TRBJ1-2; no reliable D call. V was shortened by 1 base and J by 4 bases, with 7 bases between the two germline ends. The CDR3 covers 13 residues. The CDR3 DNA sequence: TGTGCCAGCAGTTTAGTGCAGAGCTATGGCTACACCTTC. Protein product: CASSLVQSYGYTF.

The chain employs TRBV2 and TRBJ2-2, with 7 bases that match TRBD2. This CDR3 contains 16 residues. The V and J ends lost 7 bases and 1 base, in that order; junction bases with no gene match: 9. Germline CDR1 SNHLY, CDR2 FYNNEI. The CDR3 protein is CASTGLAGVNTGELFF. The CDR3 DNA reads TGTGCCAGCACTGGACTTGCGGGAGTGAACACCGGGGAGCTGTTTTTT.

The V and J genes are TRBV29-1 and TRBJ2-7, with a possible D match to TRBD2 (7 bases). Trimming removed 3 bases at V and 0 bases at J, with 15 bases between. Germline-derived CDR1 and CDR2 are SQVTM and ANQGSEA. This CDR3 has 15 amino acids. The CDR3 DNA is TGCAGCGTTGATTGGGGGGGCCGGAGCTCCTACGAGCAGTACTTC. Translated, it gives CSVDWGGRSSYEQYF.

The rearrangement joins TRBV9 to TRBJ2-2; 13 bases align to TRBD2. Trimming at V came to 4 bases and at J to 1 base, leaving 4 bases not matched to a gene. CDR3 size: 17 residues. CDR1 is SGDLS, CDR2 YYNGEE, per germline. DNA of the CDR3: TGTGCCAGCAGCCCGGGACTAGCGGGATTGAACACCGGGGAGCTGTTTTTT. Translation gives CASSPGLAGLNTGELFF. The variable domain in full, completed from reference TRBV9 and TRBJ2-2, reads DSGVTQTPKHLITATGQRVTLRCSPRSGDLSVYWYQQSLDQGLQFLIQYYNGEERAKGNILERFSAQQFPDLHSELNLSSLELGDSALYFCASSPGLAGLNTGELFFGEGSRLTVL.

The chain carries TRBV28 and TRBJ1-2; 8 positions match TRBD1. The V and J ends lost 5 bases and 4 bases, in that order; junction bases with no gene match: 9. The CDR3 contains 15 residues. Germline assignment: CDR1 MDHEN and CDR2 SYDVKM. CDR3 residues: CASSPPGTGLYGYTF. The CDR3, as DNA: TGTGCCAGCAGTCCCCCAGGGACAGGACTCTATGGCTACACCTTC.

The V gene is TRBV7-6, the J gene TRBJ1-6; TRBD1 aligns across 10 bases. The CDR3 spans 19 residues. Germline CDR1 is SGHVS and CDR2 is FNYEAQ. After removal of 4 bases from V and 9 bases from J, the junction contained 18 bases not matched to a gene. CDR3 protein: CASSSGPYGGTGDVSPLHF. The CDR3 DNA follows: TGTGCCAGCAGCTCGGGGCCTTACGGGGGGACAGGGGATGTTTCACCCCTCCACTTT.

This clone was picked up one time. The genes are TRBV27 and TRBJ2-1; the match to TRBD2 covers 13 bases. The CDR3 extends over 16 amino acids. The V and J ends lost 3 bases and 10 bases, in that order; junction bases with no gene match: 9. Germline V gene lookup returns CDR1 MNHEY and CDR2 SMNVEV (reference sequence). The CDR3, as DNA: TGTGCCAGCAGTTTTCCCGGGACTAGCGGGGCCCTAGAGCAGTTCTTC. Its protein is CASSFPGTSGALEQFF.

This clone appeared once. The chain uses TRBV6-5 and TRBJ2-1, with 7 nucleotides matching TRBD2. CDR3 length equals 15 residues. V was clipped by 5 bases and J by 9 bases; unmatched bases: 13. Germline V gives CDR1 MNHEY, CDR2 SVGAGI. The CDR3 is CASSHPPREGSEQFF. The CDR3 coding sequence is TGTGCCAGCAGTCATCCCCCGAGGGAGGGCAGTGAGCAGTTCTTC.

The rearrangement links TRBV5-5 to TRBJ1-1; the D is unclear. V lost 4 bases and J lost 4, with 14 bases in between. In germline, CDR1 is SGHKS, CDR2 YYEKEE (reference sequence). This CDR3 contains 14 residues. This CDR3 reads CASSPRLGPTEAFF. The CDR3 nucleotides are TGTGCCAGCAGCCCCCGACTAGGACCCACTGAAGCTTTCTTT.

This clone was found once. The chain links TRBV5-1 to TRBJ1-6; possibly TRBD1 for D (5 bases). Per the germline V gene, CDR1 is SGHRS and CDR2 is YFSETQ. Trimming took off 7 bases at V and 11 bases at J, with 16 bases between the two ends. CDR3 length: 13 residues. CDR3 sequence (DNA): TGCGCCAGCCGCGACAGAGAGCTGACACCCCTCCACTTT. It translates to CASRDRELTPLHF. Filled out from reference TRBV5-1 and TRBJ1-6, the complete variable domain reads KAGVTQTPRYLIKTRGQQVTLSCSPISGHRSVSWYQQTPGQGLQFLFEYFSETQRNKGNFPGRFSGRQFSNSRSEMNVSTLELGDSALYLCASRDRELTPLHFGNGTRLTVT.

The genes are TRBV5-1 and TRBJ2-1, with 8 bases lining up with TRBD2. The trim removed 0 bases at V and 11 bases at J, leaving 10 bases unmatched. The CDR3 has 15 residues. The germline gives CDR1 SGHRS, CDR2 YFSETQ. This CDR3 is CASSLAVAGGHQQFF. The DNA for the CDR3 is TGCGCCAGCAGCTTGGCCGTGGCGGGAGGCCATCAGCAGTTCTTC.

The genes are TRBV18 and TRBJ1-1; D remains ambiguous. V dropped 1 base and J dropped 1 base, with 4 bases sitting between them. There are 13 residues in the CDR3. In germline, CDR1 is KGHSH, CDR2 LQKENI. The CDR3 DNA is TGTGCCAGCTCACCACGGGAGAACACTGAAGCTTTCTTT. Its protein is CASSPRENTEAFF.

The chain carries TRBV15 and TRBJ2-7, with TRBD2 matching 9 bases. The V gene end was trimmed by 7 bases and the J gene end by 7 bases; junction bases not matched to a gene: 11. Looked up from germline, CDR1 is LNHNV and CDR2 is YYDKDF (reference sequence). The CDR3 is 14 residues long. CDR3 sequence: CATTKAGGAREQYF. CDR3 DNA sequence: TGTGCCACCACCAAAGCGGGAGGCGCGCGGGAGCAGTACTTC.

The rearrangement links TRBV27 to TRBJ2-1; 9 bases map to TRBD2. J gave up 8 bases and V 2 bases, and 10 bases lay outside the gene matches. In germline, CDR1 is MNHEY, CDR2 SMNVEV (reference sequence). The CDR3 runs 16 residues. The CDR3 coding sequence is TGTGCCAGCAGTTTACTAAGCGGGAGGTCTGTCCATGAGCAGTTCTTC. This translates into CASSLLSGRSVHEQFF.

CDR3 in DNA: TGTGCCAGCAGCTTACGAGCGGGAGGGAATGAGCAGTTCTTC. Translating gives CASSLRAGGNEQFF. The rearrangement links TRBV7-3 to TRBJ2-1, with TRBD2 matching over 10 bases. This CDR3 has 14 amino acids. V shed 2 bases and J 7 bases; nucleotides not matched to a gene: 2. Per germline, CDR1 SGHTA and CDR2 FQGTGA.

This rearrangement joins TRBV5-1 to TRBJ2-7, with 8 bases that match TRBD1. The J segment lost 6 bases and the V segment lost 4 bases, leaving 12 bases of the junction unmatched. Germline V gene lookup returns CDR1 SGHRS and CDR2 YFSETQ. This CDR3 has 15 amino acids. Written as DNA, the CDR3 is TGCGCCAGCAGCCTGGGCGGACAGGGACGATTCGAGCAGTACTTC. It yields the protein CASSLGGQGRFEQYF.

The CDR3 region is CASSTLTGVDGYTF. CDR3 coding DNA: TGTGCCAGTAGTACTCTAACAGGGGTGGATGGCTACACCTTC. The rearrangement joins TRBV19 to TRBJ1-2; TRBD1 aligns across 7 bases. With 4 bases clipped from V and 6 bases from J, the junction kept 8 bases outside the gene matches. Germline lookup yields CDR1 LNHDA and CDR2 SQIVND (reference sequence). The CDR3 is 14 amino acids. Looking up the rest from reference TRBV19 and TRBJ1-2 gives the full variable domain: DGGITQSPKYLFRKEGQNVTLSCEQNLNHDAMYWYRQDPGQGLRLIYYSQIVNDFQKGDIAEGYSVSREKKESFPLTVTSAQKNPTAFYLCASSTLTGVDGYTFGSGTRLTVV.

V usage is TRBV29-1 and J usage is TRBJ2-7, with 9 bases aligning to TRBD2. The CDR3 is 13 residues long. Germline loops: CDR1 SQVTM, CDR2 ANQGSEA. The junction had 3 bases not matched to a gene; V was cut back by 3 bases and J by 3 bases. In nucleotides, the CDR3 is TGCAGCGTTGACTTTAGCGGGGGCTACGAGCAGTACTTC. It yields the protein CSVDFSGGYEQYF.

This clone appeared once. The chain joins TRBV15 to TRBJ1-1, with no clear D. Trimming removed 0 bases from V and 2 bases from J, with 10 bases in between. The CDR3 consists of 15 residues. Germline V gene lookup returns CDR1 LNHNV and CDR2 YYDKDF (reference sequence). CDR3 bases: TGTGCCACCAGCAGAGATTCAGGAGTAAACACTGAAGCTTTCTTT. Protein: CATSRDSGVNTEAFF.

The rearrangement links TRBV7-3 to TRBJ2-2; D might be TRBD1 (5 bases). This CDR3 contains 13 residues. Trimming cost V 8 bases and J 6 bases, with 13 bases left between them. Germline loops: CDR1 SGHTA, CDR2 FQGTGA. The CDR3 nucleotides are TGTGCCAGCGGGGCAGGAAAAGCCGGGGAGCTGTTTTTT. Its translation: CASGAGKAGELFF. The full variable domain, completed using reference TRBV7-3 and TRBJ2-2, is GAGVSQTPSNKVTEKGKYVELRCDPISGHTALYWYRQSLGQGPEFLIYFQGTGAADDSGLPNDRFFAVRPEGSVSTLKIQRTERGDSAVYLCASGAGKAGELFFGEGSRLTVL.

V is TRBV19 and J is TRBJ1-5, with 7 bases that match TRBD1. The J segment lost 6 bases and the V segment lost 7 bases, leaving 3 bases of the junction unmatched. The germline gives CDR1 LNHDA, CDR2 SQIVND (reference sequence). This CDR3 is built from 12 residues. In nucleotides, the CDR3 is TGTGCCAGTATGGGACAGTTTCAGCCCCAGCATTTT. Its protein is CASMGQFQPQHF.

Only one count was recorded for this clone. The chain carries TRBV6-1 and TRBJ2-7; TRBD2 matches 9 bases. The end of the DNA fits TRBJ2-5 better, so the J call may be wrong. This CDR3 has 16 amino acids. Per germline, CDR1 MNHNS and CDR2 SASEGT. CDR3 in amino acids: CASSEADAGGQETQYF. CDR3 sequence (DNA): TGTGCCAGCAGTGAAGCGGATGCGGGGGGGCAAGAGACCCAGTACTTC.